These 29 T cell receptor beta chains came from one sample sequenced in a study of CXCR3-negative and CXCR3-positive naive CD8 T cells. General observations from the study: For CXCR3-positive naive cells, TRB CDR3s were more hydrophobic than those of CXCR3-negative naive cells.

cDNA libraries for TRB were generated by 5' RACE incorporating UMI labels. Each CDR3 protein gets one entry in TCRdb, which reprocessed the 5' RACE reads and gives no DNA. This sample's table has 130,000 to 150,000 distinct CDR3 sequences. Which antigens these TCRs recognize remains unknown. Sequenced: naive CXCR3+ CD8+ T cells from blood. Sample subset: CD45RO-CCR7+CD27+CD95- naive CD8+ T cells expressing CXCR3 (TNR3+). The receptors here all came from a human donor in good health. Some clones in this sample may be carry-over from other donors' samples.

V and J are TRBV14 and TRBJ2-2; as DNA is missing, the TRBD1 call by TCRdb cannot be tested. The CDR3 contains 15 residues. Germline V gene sequence: CDR1 SGHDN, CDR2 FVKESK. The CDR3 sequence is CASKADRPNTGELFF.

This sequence joins TRBV7-9 and TRBJ2-3; with no DNA, the TCRdb D assignment of TRBD2 cannot be verified. Germline CDR1 is SEHNR and CDR2 is FQNEAQ (reference sequence). The CDR3 runs 12 residues. This CDR3 is CASSFRAYTQYF.

The chain links TRBV13 to TRBJ1-1. CDR1 is PRHDT and CDR2 is FYEKMQ in the germline V gene (reference sequence). The CDR3 has 13 amino acids. The chain's CDR3 is CASRMDLNTEAFF.

CDR3 in amino acids: CASSKSRAGTDTQYF. The V gene is TRBV21-1, the J gene TRBJ2-3; no DNA is available, so the TRBD1 call from TCRdb remains unchecked. TRBV21-1 is flagged as a pseudogene. The CDR3 sequence is 15 residues long.

This sequence joins TRBV3-1 and TRBJ1-1; TCRdb's D call, TRBD1, is unchecked because there is no DNA. From germline, CDR1 is LGHDT and CDR2 YNNKEL (reference sequence). The CDR3 has 14 amino acids. The CDR3 sequence: CASSQDDLSTEAFF.

The V gene is TRBV2, the J gene TRBJ2-5; TCRdb's D call, TRBD2, is unchecked because there is no DNA. This CDR3 spans 18 amino acids. Germline CDR1 and CDR2: SNHLY and FYNNEI. The CDR3 loop is CASSPGLAGVVAEETQYF.

This chain connects TRBV7-9 to TRBJ2-7. CDR1 is SEHNR, CDR2 FQNEAQ, per germline (reference sequence). The CDR3 spans 13 residues. CDR3: CASSYSESVEQYF.

The J gene is TRBJ1-1, the V gene TRBV9; TCRdb calls TRBD1, which cannot be checked without DNA. Germline CDR1 SGDLS, CDR2 YYNGEE. CDR3 length: 14 residues. CDR3 in amino acids: CASSVDRVNTEAFF.

The chain links TRBV29-1 to TRBJ2-7; checking the TCRdb D call of TRBD1 is not possible without DNA. This CDR3 comprises 15 residues. Per the germline V gene, CDR1 is SQVTM and CDR2 is ANQGSEA. CDR3 region: CSLYTSSTDSYEQYF.

The chain is built from TRBV10-3 and TRBJ2-2; without DNA, the TCRdb call of TRBD1 cannot be checked. CDR3 length: 15 amino acids. The germline CDR1 and CDR2 sequences are ENHRY and SYGVKD. The CDR3 region is CAISGQGGSTGELFF.

V and J are TRBV4-3 and TRBJ2-1; the TCRdb D gene call, TRBD1, has no DNA to confirm it. Germline values: CDR1 LGHNA, CDR2 YSLEER. The CDR3 sequence is 14 residues long. The CDR3 spells CASSQTGAYNEQFF.

The CDR3 reads CASSLDDLRETQYF. The V gene is TRBV7-6, the J gene TRBJ2-5. The length of the CDR3 is 14 residues. Germline CDR1 SGHVS, CDR2 FNYEAQ.

The chain couples TRBV11-3 to TRBJ2-1; TCRdb reports TRBD1, a call that lacks DNA to check it against. This CDR3 comprises 13 residues. Per the germline V gene, CDR1 is SGHNT and CDR2 is YENEEA. The CDR3 region is CASSFGDRNEQFF.

The chain combines TRBV6-6 with TRBJ2-7; checking the TCRdb D call of TRBD1 is not possible without DNA. Germline CDR1 MNHNY, CDR2 SVGAGI (reference sequence). The CDR3 has 14 amino acids. CDR3 loop: CASSPRHITYEQYF.

The chain links TRBV6-1 to TRBJ2-7; TCRdb's D call of TRBD1 is untestable without DNA. The CDR3 totals 15 residues. The germline gives CDR1 MNHNS, CDR2 SASEGT. CDR3 residues: CASRGQGAMVYEQYF.

The chain couples TRBV7-9 to TRBJ2-1; TCRdb outputs TRBD1, but without DNA this stays unchecked. This CDR3 has 16 residues. Germline V gene lookup returns CDR1 SEHNR and CDR2 FQNEAQ (reference sequence). Here the CDR3 reads CASFALLAGRVNEQFF.

The J gene is TRBJ2-7, the V gene TRBV15. The CDR3 sequence is 13 residues long. CDR1 and CDR2 from the germline V gene are LNHNV and YYDKDF (reference sequence). The CDR3 loop is CATSRDFSYEQYF.

CDR3 region: CASSLAAGTSGEEQYF. V gene TRBV5-1 combines with J gene TRBJ2-7; TCRdb's D gene call, TRBD2, goes unchecked for lack of DNA. Germline values: CDR1 SGHRS, CDR2 YFSETQ. The CDR3 runs 16 residues.

V and J are TRBV12-3 or TRBV12-4 and TRBJ1-4; there is no DNA to check the TCRdb D call of TRBD1. CDR3 length: 14 amino acids. The CDR3 sequence is CASSSRGGNEKLFF.

V usage is TRBV15 and J usage is TRBJ1-5; absent DNA, TCRdb's TRBD1 call cannot be checked. This CDR3 has 15 amino acids. Germline V lookup: CDR1 LNHNV, CDR2 YYDKDF (reference sequence). The CDR3 here is CATSTHRGGDQPQHF. Full variable domain (outside the CDR3, taken from reference TRBV15 and TRBJ1-5): DAMVIQNPRYQVTQFGKPVTLSCSQTLNHNVMYWYQQKSSQAPKLLFHYYDKDFNNEADTPDNFQSRRPNTSFCFLDIRSPGLGDTAMYLCATSTHRGGDQPQHFGDGTRLSIL.

The V and J genes are TRBV9 and TRBJ1-5; TCRdb's D call of TRBD1 is untestable without DNA. The CDR3 runs to 15 residues. Looked up from germline, CDR1 is SGDLS and CDR2 is YYNGEE. This CDR3 is CASSATGFDNQPQHF.

The chain couples TRBV6-5 to TRBJ2-3; TCRdb's D call of TRBD2 is untestable without DNA. The CDR3 runs to 16 residues. Germline CDR1 reads MNHEY; CDR2 reads SVGAGI. The CDR3 reads CASSSLLAGDTDTQYF.

The CDR3 is CASSVPGAEAFF. V usage is TRBV19 and J usage is TRBJ1-1; with no DNA, the TCRdb D assignment of TRBD1 cannot be verified. Germline V gene data show CDR1 as LNHDA and CDR2 as SQIVND (reference sequence). The CDR3 totals 12 residues.

The chain combines TRBV29-1 with TRBJ2-5; TCRdb calls TRBD1, which cannot be checked without DNA. Germline CDR1 reads SQVTM; CDR2 reads ANQGSEA. The CDR3 totals 14 residues. The CDR3 protein is CSVEEQGAGETQYF.

The chain links TRBV6-2 or TRBV6-3 to TRBJ2-3; TCRdb indicates TRBD2, and absent DNA this call remains unverified. The CDR3 has 14 amino acids. Germline assignment: CDR1 MNHEY and CDR2 SVGEGT. CDR3 sequence reads: CASSLAGSGDTQYF.

The chain is built from TRBV12-3 or TRBV12-4 and TRBJ1-1. The length of the CDR3 is 13 residues. The CDR3 sequence is CASSNTEDTEAFF.

CDR3 loop: CAWSETGDYGYTF. The rearrangement links TRBV30 to TRBJ1-2; the D call from TCRdb, TRBD1, cannot be confirmed without DNA. Germline V gene data show CDR1 as GTSNPN and CDR2 as SVGIG (reference sequence). This CDR3 is built from 13 residues.

The V and J genes are TRBV11-3 and TRBJ2-1; the TCRdb D gene call, TRBD2, has no DNA to confirm it. This CDR3 is built from 15 residues. Germline V gives CDR1 SGHNT, CDR2 YENEEA. The CDR3 reads CASSLGGVAYNEQFF.

V and J are TRBV7-9 and TRBJ1-1; as DNA is missing, the TRBD1 call by TCRdb cannot be tested. Germline V gives CDR1 SEHNR, CDR2 FQNEAQ (reference sequence). The CDR3 is 17 residues long. The CDR3 reads CASTESVAGGLNTEAFF.